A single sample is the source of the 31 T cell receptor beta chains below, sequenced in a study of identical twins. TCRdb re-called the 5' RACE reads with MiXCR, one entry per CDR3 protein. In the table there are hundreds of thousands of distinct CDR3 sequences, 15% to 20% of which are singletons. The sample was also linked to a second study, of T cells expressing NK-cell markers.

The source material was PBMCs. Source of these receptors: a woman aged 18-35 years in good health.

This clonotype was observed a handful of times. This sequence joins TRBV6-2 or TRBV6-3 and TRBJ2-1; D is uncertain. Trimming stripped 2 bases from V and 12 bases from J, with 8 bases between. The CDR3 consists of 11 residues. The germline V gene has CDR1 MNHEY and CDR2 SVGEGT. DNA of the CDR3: TGTGCCAGCAGTTACGGGTGGGGGCAGTTCTTC. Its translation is CASSYGWGQFF.

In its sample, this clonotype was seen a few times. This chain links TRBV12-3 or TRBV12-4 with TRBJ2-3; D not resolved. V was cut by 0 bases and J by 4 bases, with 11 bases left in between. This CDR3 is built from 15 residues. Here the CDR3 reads CASSLALRSADTQYF. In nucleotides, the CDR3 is TGTGCCAGCAGTTTAGCGCTCAGGAGTGCAGATACGCAGTATTTT.

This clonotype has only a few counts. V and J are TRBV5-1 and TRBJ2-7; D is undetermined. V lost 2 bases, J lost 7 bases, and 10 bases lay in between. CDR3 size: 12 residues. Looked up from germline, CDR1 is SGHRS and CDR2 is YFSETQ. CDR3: CASSLRTGEQYF. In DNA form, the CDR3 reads TGCGCCAGCAGCTTAAGGACCGGGGAGCAGTACTTC.

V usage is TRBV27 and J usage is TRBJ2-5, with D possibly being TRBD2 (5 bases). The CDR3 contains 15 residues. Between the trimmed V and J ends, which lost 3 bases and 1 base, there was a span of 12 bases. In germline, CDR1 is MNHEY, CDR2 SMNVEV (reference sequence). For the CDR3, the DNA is TGTGCCAGCAGTTTTGGGCCCGGGATCCAAGAGACCCAGTACTTC. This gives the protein CASSFGPGIQETQYF.

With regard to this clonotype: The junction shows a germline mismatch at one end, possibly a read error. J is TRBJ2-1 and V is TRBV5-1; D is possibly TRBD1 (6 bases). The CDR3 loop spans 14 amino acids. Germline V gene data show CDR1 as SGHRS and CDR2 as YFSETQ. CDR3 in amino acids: CTSRIGTTHNEQFF. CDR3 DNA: TGCACCAGTAGAATTGGGACAACCCACAATGAGCAGTTCTTC. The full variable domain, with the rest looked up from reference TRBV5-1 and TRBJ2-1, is KAGVTQTPRYLIKTRGQQVTLSCSPISGHRSVSWYQQTPGQGLQFLFEYFSETQRNKGNFPGRFSGRQFSNSRSEMNVSTLELGDSALYLCTSRIGTTHNEQFFGPGTRLTVL.

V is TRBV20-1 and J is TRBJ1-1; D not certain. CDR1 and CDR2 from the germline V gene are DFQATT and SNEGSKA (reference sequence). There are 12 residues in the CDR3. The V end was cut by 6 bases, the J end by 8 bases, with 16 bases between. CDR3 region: CSALVKESEAFF. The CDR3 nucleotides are TGCAGTGCCCTGGTCAAGGAGTCCGAAGCTTTCTTT.

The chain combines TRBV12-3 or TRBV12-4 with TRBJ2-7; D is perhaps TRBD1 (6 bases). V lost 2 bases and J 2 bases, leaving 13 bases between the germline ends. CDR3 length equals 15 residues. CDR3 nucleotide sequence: TGTGCCAGCAGTTTAATGGCCAGGGGCACCTACGAGCAGTACTTC. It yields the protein CASSLMARGTYEQYF.

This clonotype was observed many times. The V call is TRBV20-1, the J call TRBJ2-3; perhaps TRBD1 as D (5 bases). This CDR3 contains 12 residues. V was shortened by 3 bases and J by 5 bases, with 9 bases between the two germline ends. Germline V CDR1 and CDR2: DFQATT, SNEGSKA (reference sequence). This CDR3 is CSARAGLDTQYF. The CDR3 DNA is TGCAGTGCTAGGGCAGGGTTAGATACGCAGTATTTT.

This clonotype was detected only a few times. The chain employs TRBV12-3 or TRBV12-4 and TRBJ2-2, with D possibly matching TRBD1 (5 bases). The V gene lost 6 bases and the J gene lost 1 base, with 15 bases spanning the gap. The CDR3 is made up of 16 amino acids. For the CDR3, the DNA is TGTGCCAGCAGGAACTCAGGGTTTTGGAACACCGGGGAGCTGTTTTTT. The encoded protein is CASRNSGFWNTGELFF.

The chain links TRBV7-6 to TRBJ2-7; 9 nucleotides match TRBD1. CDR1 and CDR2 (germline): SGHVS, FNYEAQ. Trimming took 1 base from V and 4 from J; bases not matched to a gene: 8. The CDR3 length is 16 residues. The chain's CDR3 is CASSLGSSGQGYEQYF. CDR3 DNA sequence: TGTGCCAGCAGCTTAGGTTCGTCTGGACAGGGGTACGAGCAGTACTTC.

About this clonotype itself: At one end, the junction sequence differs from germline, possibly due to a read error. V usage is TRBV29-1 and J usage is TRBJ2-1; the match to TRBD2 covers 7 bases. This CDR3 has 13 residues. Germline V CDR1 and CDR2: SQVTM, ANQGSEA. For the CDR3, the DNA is TGCAGCGTCGACCGGGACTACCTGGAGTCCCGTGCCTTC. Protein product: CSVDRDYLESRAF.

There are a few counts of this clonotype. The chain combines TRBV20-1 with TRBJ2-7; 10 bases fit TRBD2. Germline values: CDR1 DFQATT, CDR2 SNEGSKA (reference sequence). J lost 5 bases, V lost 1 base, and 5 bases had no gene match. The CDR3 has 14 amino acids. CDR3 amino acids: CSARANSGRNEQYF. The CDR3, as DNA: TGCAGTGCTAGAGCCAATAGCGGGAGGAACGAGCAGTACTTC.

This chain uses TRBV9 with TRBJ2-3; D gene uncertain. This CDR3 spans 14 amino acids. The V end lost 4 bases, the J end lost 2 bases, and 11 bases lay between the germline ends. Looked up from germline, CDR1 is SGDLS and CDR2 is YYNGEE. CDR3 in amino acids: CASSPVFSTDTQYF. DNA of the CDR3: TGTGCCAGCAGCCCCGTCTTCTCCACAGATACGCAGTATTTT.

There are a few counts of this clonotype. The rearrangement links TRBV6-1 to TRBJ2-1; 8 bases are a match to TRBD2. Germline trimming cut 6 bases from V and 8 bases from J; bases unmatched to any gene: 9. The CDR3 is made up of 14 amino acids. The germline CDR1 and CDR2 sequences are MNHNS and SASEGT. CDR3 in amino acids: CASSLSGSYYEQFF. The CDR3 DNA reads TGTGCCAGCAGCCTAAGCGGGAGCTATTATGAGCAGTTCTTC.

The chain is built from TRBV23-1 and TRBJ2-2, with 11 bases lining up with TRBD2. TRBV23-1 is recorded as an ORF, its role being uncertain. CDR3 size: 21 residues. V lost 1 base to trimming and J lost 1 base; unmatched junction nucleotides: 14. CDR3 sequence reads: CASSQFEQGIGTSGNTGELFF. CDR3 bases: TGCGCCAGCAGTCAATTTGAACAGGGCATAGGGACTAGCGGGAACACCGGGGAGCTGTTTTTT.

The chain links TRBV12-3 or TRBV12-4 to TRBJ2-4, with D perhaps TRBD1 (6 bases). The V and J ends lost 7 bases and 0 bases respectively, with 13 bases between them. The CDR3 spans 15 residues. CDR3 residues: CASTWTALAKNIQYF. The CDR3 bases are TGTGCCAGCACCTGGACAGCACTAGCCAAAAACATTCAGTACTTC.

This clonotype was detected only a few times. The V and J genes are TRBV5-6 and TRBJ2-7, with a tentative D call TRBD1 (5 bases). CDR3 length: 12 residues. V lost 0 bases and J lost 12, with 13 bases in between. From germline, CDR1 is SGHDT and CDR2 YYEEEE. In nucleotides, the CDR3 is TGTGCCAGCAGCTTGGGTTATAACAGGAGGTACTTC. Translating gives CASSLGYNRRYF.

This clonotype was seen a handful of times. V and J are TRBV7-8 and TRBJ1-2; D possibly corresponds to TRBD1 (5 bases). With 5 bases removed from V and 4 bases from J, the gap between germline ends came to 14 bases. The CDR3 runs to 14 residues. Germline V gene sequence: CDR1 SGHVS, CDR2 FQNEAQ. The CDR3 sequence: CASSGTEFPYGYTF. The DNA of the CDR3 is TGTGCCAGCAGCGGGACGGAATTTCCCTATGGCTACACCTTC. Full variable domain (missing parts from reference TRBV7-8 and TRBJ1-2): GAGVSQSPRYKVAKRGQDVALRCDPISGHVSLFWYQQALGQGPEFLTYFQNEAQLDKSGLPSDRFFAERPEGSVSTLKIQRTQQEDSAVYLCASSGTEFPYGYTFGSGTRLTVV.

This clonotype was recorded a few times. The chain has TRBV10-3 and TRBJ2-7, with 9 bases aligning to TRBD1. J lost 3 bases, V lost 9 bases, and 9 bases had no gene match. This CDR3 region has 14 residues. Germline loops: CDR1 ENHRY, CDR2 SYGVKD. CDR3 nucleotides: TGTGCCATTGCTCCCGGGACAGGGAACTACGAGCAGTACTTC. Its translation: CAIAPGTGNYEQYF.

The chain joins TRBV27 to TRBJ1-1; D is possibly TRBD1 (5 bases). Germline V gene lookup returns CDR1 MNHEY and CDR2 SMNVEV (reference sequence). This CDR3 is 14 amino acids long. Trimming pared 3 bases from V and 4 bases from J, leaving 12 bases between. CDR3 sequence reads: CASSLRDGATEAFF. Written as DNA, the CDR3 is TGTGCCAGCAGTTTGCGAGACGGGGCCACTGAAGCTTTCTTT.

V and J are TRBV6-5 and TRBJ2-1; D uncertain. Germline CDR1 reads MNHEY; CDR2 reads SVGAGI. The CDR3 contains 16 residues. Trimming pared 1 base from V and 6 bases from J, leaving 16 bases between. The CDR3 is CASSYFDAPVGNEQFF. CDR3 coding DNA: TGTGCCAGCAGTTACTTCGATGCCCCGGTTGGCAATGAGCAGTTCTTC.

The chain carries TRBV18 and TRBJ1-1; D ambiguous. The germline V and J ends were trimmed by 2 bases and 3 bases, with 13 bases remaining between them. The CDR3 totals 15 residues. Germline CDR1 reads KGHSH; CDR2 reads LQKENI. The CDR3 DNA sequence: TGTGCCAGCTCACCAGGACCCTTAGAACACACTGAAGCTTTCTTT. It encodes CASSPGPLEHTEAFF. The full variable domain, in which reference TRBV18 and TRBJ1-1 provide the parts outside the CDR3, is NAGVMQNPRHLVRRRGQEARLRCSPMKGHSHVYWYRQLPEEGLKFMVYLQKENIIDESGMPKERFSAEFPKEGPSILRIQQVVRGDSAAYFCASSPGPLEHTEAFFGQGTRLTVV.

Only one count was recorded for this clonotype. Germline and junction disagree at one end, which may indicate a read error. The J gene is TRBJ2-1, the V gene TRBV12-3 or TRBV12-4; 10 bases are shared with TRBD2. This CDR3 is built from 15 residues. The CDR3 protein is CVSSQSGRGANEQFF. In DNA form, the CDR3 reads TGTGTCAGCAGTCAGAGCGGGAGGGGTGCCAATGAGCAGTTCTTC.

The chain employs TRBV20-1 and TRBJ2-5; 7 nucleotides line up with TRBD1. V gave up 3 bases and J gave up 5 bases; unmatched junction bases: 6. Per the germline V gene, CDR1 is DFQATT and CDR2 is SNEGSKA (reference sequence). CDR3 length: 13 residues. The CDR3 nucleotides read TGCAGTGCTAGCCAGGGGGAATGGGAGACCCAGTACTTC. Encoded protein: CSASQGEWETQYF.

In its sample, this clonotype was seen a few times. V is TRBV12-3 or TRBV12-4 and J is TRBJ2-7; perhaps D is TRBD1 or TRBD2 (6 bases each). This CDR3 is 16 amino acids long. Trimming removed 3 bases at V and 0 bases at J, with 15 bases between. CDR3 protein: CASSLGGGVSSYEQYF. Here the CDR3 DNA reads TGTGCCAGCAGTTTGGGGGGCGGGGTTAGCTCCTACGAGCAGTACTTC.

This CDR3 is CSARDARTDTQYF. CDR3 nucleotide sequence: TGCAGTGCTAGAGATGCTCGCACAGATACGCAGTATTTT. The chain couples TRBV20-1 to TRBJ2-3, with D unclear. V gave up 0 bases and J gave up 1 base, with 5 bases separating them. CDR1 DFQATT and CDR2 SNEGSKA come from the germline V gene (reference sequence). The CDR3 loop spans 13 amino acids.

Here the CDR3 DNA reads TGTGCCAGTAGTAAGAGCAATGAGCAGTTCTTC. Translating it yields CASSKSNEQFF. V usage is TRBV19 and J usage is TRBJ2-1; D gene uncertain. The CDR3 is 11 residues long. The germline V gene encodes CDR1 LNHDA and CDR2 SQIVND (reference sequence). The germline V and J ends were trimmed by 4 bases and 6 bases, with 4 bases remaining between them.

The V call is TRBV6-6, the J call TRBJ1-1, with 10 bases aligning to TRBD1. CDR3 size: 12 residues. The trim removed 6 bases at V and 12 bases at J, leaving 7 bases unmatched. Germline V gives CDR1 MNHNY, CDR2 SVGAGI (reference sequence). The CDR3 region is CASSLDRGVSFF. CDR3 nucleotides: TGTGCCAGCAGCTTGGACAGGGGGGTGTCTTTCTTT.

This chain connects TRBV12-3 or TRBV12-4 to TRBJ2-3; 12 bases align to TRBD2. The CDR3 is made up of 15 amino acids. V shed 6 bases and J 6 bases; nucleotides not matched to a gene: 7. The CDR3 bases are TGTGCCAGCAGCGTGACTAGCGGGGGAATTGATACGCAGTATTTT. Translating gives CASSVTSGGIDTQYF.

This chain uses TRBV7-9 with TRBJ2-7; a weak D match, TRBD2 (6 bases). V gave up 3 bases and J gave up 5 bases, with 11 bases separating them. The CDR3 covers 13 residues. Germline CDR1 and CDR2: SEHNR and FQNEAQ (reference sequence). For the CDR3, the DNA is TGTGCCAGCAGCTTTACGGGGGTGCACGAGCAGTACTTC. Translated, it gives CASSFTGVHEQYF.

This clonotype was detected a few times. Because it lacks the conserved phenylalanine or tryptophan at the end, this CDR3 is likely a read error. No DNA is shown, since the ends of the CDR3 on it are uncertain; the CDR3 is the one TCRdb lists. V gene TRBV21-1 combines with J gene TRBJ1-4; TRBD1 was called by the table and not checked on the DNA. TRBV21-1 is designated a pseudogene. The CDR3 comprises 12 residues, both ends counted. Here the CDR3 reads CASSLKPGADSI.